This is a list of T cell receptor beta chains from one sample in a study of response to subunit inactivated influenza vaccine. TCRdb processed the RT-PCR reads anew with MiXCR; each CDR3 protein has one entry. The profile shows around 750,000 distinct CDR3 sequences, less than 25% of them singletons. The sample here was PBMCs from blood, taken roughly 5 days after vaccination. These receptors were collected from a man aged 50 or older who received an inactivated influenza vaccine. Both conserved end residues are part of each CDR3. The D gene is left open where the match is weak. Clone size, where shown, is once, few, many, or a class for clones that have expanded.

TRBV5-1	.	TRBJ1-5	.	CASSPRPGSNQPQHF	TGCGCCAGCAGCCCCCGCCCAGGTAGCAATCAGCCCCAGCATTTT
TRBV28	TRBD1	TRBJ2-3	few	CASSLGQGLTDTQYF	TGTGCCAGCAGTTTAGGACAGGGGCTTACAGATACGCAGTATTTT
TRBV3-1	TRBD1	TRBJ2-2	.	CASEDRVYTGELFF	TGTGCCAGCGAGGACAGGGTGTACACCGGGGAGCTGTTTTTT
TRBV10-3	.	TRBJ2-2	.	CAIKGGPDTGELFF	TGTGCCATCAAGGGGGGCCCGGACACCGGGGAGCTGTTTTTT
TRBV11-2	.	TRBJ2-7	.	CASSGSPYEQYF	TGTGCGAGTAGCGGATCACCCTACGAGCAGTACTTC
TRBV12-3/TRBV12-4	TRBD2	TRBJ2-3	.	CASSFTGGGADTQYF	TGTGCCAGCAGTTTTACGGGAGGGGGGGCAGATACGCAGTATTTT
TRBV10-3	.	TRBJ1-5	.	CAIRGDGHQPQHF	TGTGCCATCAGGGGGGACGGCCATCAGCCCCAGCATTTT
TRBV12-3/TRBV12-4	.	TRBJ1-4	many	CASRLGTASGEKLFF	TGTGCCAGCAGGCTCGGAACAGCGTCGGGCGAAAAACTGTTTTTT
TRBV3-1	.	TRBJ1-2	few	CASSQDPAGDYGYTF	TGTGCCAGCAGCCAAGATCCGGCAGGGGACTATGGCTACACCTTC
TRBV12-3/TRBV12-4	.	TRBJ1-5	few	CASSSTGILQPQHF	TGTGCCAGCAGTTCGACAGGAATACTCCAGCCCCAGCATTTT
TRBV20-1	.	TRBJ2-7	.	CSQGQGGYEQYF	TGCAGTCAAGGACAGGGAGGGTACGAGCAGTACTTC
TRBV7-2	.	TRBJ1-6	.	CASKQQVSYNSPLHF	TGTGCCAGCAAACAACAGGTCTCCTATAATTCACCCCTCCACTTT
TRBV12-3/TRBV12-4	.	TRBJ1-4	few	CASSLVGGLGEKLFF	TGTGCCAGCAGTTTAGTTGGGGGCTTGGGTGAAAAACTGTTTTTT
TRBV9	TRBD1	TRBJ2-5	.	CASSVVDRGYETQYF	TGTGCCAGCAGCGTAGTCGACAGGGGTTACGAGACCCAGTACTTC
TRBV7-9	.	TRBJ2-1	.	CASSLDLAGEQFF	TGTGCCAGCAGCTTAGACCTAGCCGGTGAGCAGTTCTTC
TRBV24-1	TRBD1	TRBJ2-1	few	CATSAGQGSYNEQFF	TGTGCCACCAGTGCGGGACAGGGATCCTACAATGAGCAGTTCTTC
TRBV29-1	.	TRBJ2-5	.	CSGGGGRRETQYF	TGCAGCGGAGGGGGAGGGCGACGAGAGACCCAGTACTTC
TRBV7-9	.	TRBJ2-5	.	CASSLYGGEDTETQYF	TGTGCCAGCAGCTTATATGGGGGTGAGGATACGGAGACCCAGTACTTC
TRBV6-1	TRBD1	TRBJ2-7	few	CASSKDRVPYEQYF	TGTGCCAGCAGCAAAGACAGGGTCCCATACGAGCAGTACTTC
TRBV7-2	.	TRBJ1-1	.	CASRPQMNTEAFF	TGTGCCAGCAGACCACAGATGAACACTGAAGCTTTCTTT
TRBV28	.	TRBJ2-3	.	CASTVMRDADTQYF	TGTGCCAGCACCGTTATGCGGGACGCAGATACGCAGTATTTT
TRBV4-3	.	TRBJ2-1	.	CASSQEAGGISRSYNEQFF	TGCGCCAGCAGCCAAGAGGCGGGTGGAATCTCTCGCTCCTACAATGAGCAGTTCTTC
TRBV7-2	.	TRBJ1-5	many	CASSPSEGRQPQHF	TGTGCCAGCAGCCCCTCGGAAGGGCGTCAGCCCCAGCATTTT
TRBV20-1	TRBD2	TRBJ2-3	few	CSARSLSGRQDTQYF	TGCAGTGCTAGATCCCTTAGCGGGAGACAGGATACGCAGTATTTT
TRBV7-8	TRBD2	TRBJ2-7	.	CASSLARVAGGYEQYF	TGTGCCAGCAGCTTAGCGCGAGTAGCGGGAGGCTACGAGCAGTACTTC
TRBV7-2	.	TRBJ1-6	few	CASSSLGGAGSPLHF	TGTGCCAGCAGCTCACTGGGGGGCGCAGGTTCACCCCTCCACTTT
TRBV7-8	TRBD1	TRBJ2-2	once	CASSAGGETGELFF	TGTGCCAGCAGCGCAGGGGGAGAGACCGGGGAGCTGTTTTTT
TRBV15	.	TRBJ2-4	few	CATSRIRGENIQYF	TGTGCCACCAGCAGAATCAGGGGGGAAAACATTCAGTACTTC
TRBV12-3/TRBV12-4	TRBD2	TRBJ2-5	.	CASSLDSGGVKTQYF	TGTGCCAGCAGTTTAGATAGCGGGGGAGTTAAGACCCAGTACTTC
TRBV18	.	TRBJ2-5	.	CASSPPAGFQETQYF	TGTGCCAGCTCACCACCCGCGGGGTTCCAAGAGACCCAGTACTTC
TRBV11-2	TRBD1	TRBJ2-7	few	CASSRGTGGSYEQYF	TGTGCCAGCAGCCGAGGGACAGGGGGTTCCTACGAGCAGTACTTC
TRBV28	.	TRBJ2-5	few	CASSSQAVQETQYF	TGTGCCAGCAGTTCCCAAGCGGTGCAAGAGACCCAGTACTTC
TRBV30	TRBD1	TRBJ2-2	.	CAWSGTGINTGELFF	TGTGCCTGGAGTGGGACAGGAATAAACACCGGGGAGCTGTTTTTT
TRBV9	TRBD2	TRBJ2-1	.	CASSARTSGDNEQFF	TGTGCCAGCAGCGCCCGGACTAGCGGTGACAATGAGCAGTTCTTC
TRBV5-4	.	TRBJ2-5	few	CASSLGDRTQETQYF	TGTGCCAGCAGCTTGGGTGACAGGACGCAAGAGACCCAGTACTTC
TRBV20-1	TRBD2	TRBJ2-3	.	CSARGTSGSLPTDTQYF	TGCAGTGCTAGAGGGACTAGCGGGAGCCTACCCACAGATACGCAGTATTTT
TRBV5-1	.	TRBJ2-1	.	CASSLALNNNAWRGSEQFF	TGCGCCAGCAGCTTAGCCCTTAACAACAACGCCTGGAGGGGGTCTGAGCAGTTCTTC
TRBV7-2	.	TRBJ2-1	.	CASTLIGTEQFF	TGTGCCAGCACACTAATAGGGACAGAGCAGTTCTTC
TRBV27	.	TRBJ2-7	.	CASSFGVGYEQYF	TGTGCCAGCAGTTTTGGGGTAGGCTACGAGCAGTACTTC
TRBV10-3	.	TRBJ1-5	.	CAISEQGLGNQPQHF	TGTGCCATCAGTGAGCAGGGACTCGGCAATCAGCCCCAGCATTTT